These 14 T cell receptor beta chains originate from one sample sequenced in a study of early T cells in non-severe SARS-CoV-2 infection. In TCRdb, the 5' RACE reads were re-called with MiXCR into one record per CDR3 protein. The sample holds 60,000 to 70,000 distinct CDR3 sequences, about 4.9% seen once. The specimen was whole blood. These receptors originate from an adult who was a healthcare worker with PCR-confirmed SARS-CoV-2 infection or an uninfected control (not recorded which).

This clonotype was found many times. The chain uses TRBV10-3 and TRBJ2-7; perhaps D is TRBD1 or TRBD2 (5 bases each). This CDR3 is built from 9 residues. Germline CDR1 ENHRY, CDR2 SYGVKD. The V end was cut by 10 bases, the J end by 8 bases, with 9 bases between. CDR3 coding DNA: TGTGCCACCCGGGGACAGCAGTACTTC. Residues: CATRGQQYF.

This clonotype was seen repeatedly, ten times or more. The V call is TRBV5-1, the J call TRBJ1-1, with TRBD1 as a possible D gene (5 bases). The CDR3 spans 14 residues. Germline CDR1 reads SGHRS; CDR2 reads YFSETQ. The V end was cut by 5 bases, the J end by 0 bases, with 11 bases between. Here the CDR3 DNA reads TGCGCCAGCAGGGCAGGGCTCATGAACACTGAAGCTTTCTTT. It yields the protein CASRAGLMNTEAFF.

This clonotype was detected a few times. CDR3 loop: CASSEDQNQPQHF. The CDR3 coding sequence is TGTGCCAGCAGTGAAGATCAGAATCAGCCCCAGCATTTT. The rearrangement joins TRBV2 to TRBJ1-5, with D hard to call. The length of the CDR3 is 13 residues. V lost 1 base, J lost 4 bases, and 5 bases lay in between. Germline loops: CDR1 SNHLY, CDR2 FYNNEI.

This clonotype was seen a single time. The chain combines TRBV20-1 with TRBJ2-3, with 10 bases lining up with TRBD2. V gave up 1 base and J gave up 0 bases; unmatched junction bases: 4. The CDR3 sequence is 16 residues long. CDR1 is DFQATT and CDR2 is SNEGSKA in the germline V gene (reference sequence). The CDR3: CSARGLAGLSTDTQYF. CDR3 nucleotide sequence: TGCAGTGCTAGAGGACTAGCGGGCCTTAGCACAGATACGCAGTATTTT.

In its sample, this clonotype was seen many times. This chain connects TRBV7-8 to TRBJ2-1, with 12 positions matching TRBD2. Trimming took 0 bases from V and 8 from J; bases not matched to a gene: 11. The CDR3 has 18 amino acids. Germline CDR1 and CDR2: SGHVS and FQNEAQ. CDR3 residues: CASSLALASGREGDEQFF. CDR3 DNA sequence: TGTGCCAGCAGCTTAGCGCTGGCTAGCGGGAGGGAGGGGGATGAGCAGTTCTTC.

There are a few counts of this clonotype. The rearrangement links TRBV2 to TRBJ2-5, with D tentatively TRBD1 (6 bases). The CDR3 extends over 14 amino acids. Germline-derived CDR1 and CDR2 are SNHLY and FYNNEI. Trimming left V 7 bases short and J 3 bases short, with 15 bases between. The CDR3 protein is CASNPFRQEETQYF. In nucleotides, the CDR3 is TGTGCCAGCAACCCCTTTCGACAGGAAGAGACCCAGTACTTC.

There are many counts of this clonotype. The CDR3 sequence: CASSPPLGNFLGAFF. Written as DNA, the CDR3 is TGTGCCAGCAGTCCTCCCCTAGGCAACTTCTTGGGAGCTTTCTTT. This chain connects TRBV6-5 to TRBJ1-1, with unresolved D. With 5 bases removed from V and 10 bases from J, the gap between germline ends came to 23 bases. CDR1 is MNHEY, CDR2 SVGAGI, per germline. The CDR3 consists of 15 residues.

This clonotype came up many times. CDR3 in DNA: TGTGCCAGCAGCCTGGGGGCCGGGGACGGTTACCCGAACACTGAAGCTTTCTTT. Translating gives CASSLGAGDGYPNTEAFF. The chain recombines TRBV5-8 with TRBJ1-1; D is possibly TRBD1 (6 bases). V lost 4 bases and J 1 base, leaving 23 bases between the germline ends. CDR1 and CDR2 from the germline V gene are SGHTS and YDEGEE. The CDR3 extends over 18 amino acids.

In its sample, this clonotype was seen once. The gene calls are TRBV5-1 and TRBJ2-3; D ambiguous. There are 12 residues in the CDR3. Germline CDR1 and CDR2: SGHRS and YFSETQ. Trimming pared 0 bases from V and 6 bases from J, leaving 5 bases between. The CDR3 loop is CASSLEGDTQYF. The CDR3 nucleotides read TGCGCCAGCAGCTTGGAAGGGGATACGCAGTATTTT.

This clonotype appeared many times. The chain carries TRBV7-9 and TRBJ1-2; no reliable D call. Germline V gene sequence: CDR1 SEHNR, CDR2 FQNEAQ (reference sequence). Trimming shortened V by 6 bases and J by 2 bases, and 10 bases separated the two germline ends. CDR3 size: 13 residues. In DNA, the CDR3 is TGTGCCAGCAGGAAGGAGACGAACTATGGCTACACCTTC. This sequence encodes CASRKETNYGYTF.

This clonotype was seen at least ten times. This chain joins TRBV3-1 and TRBJ1-4; the D is unclear. V was clipped by 4 bases and J by 7 bases, with 16 bases between them. The CDR3 consists of 15 residues. From germline, CDR1 is LGHDT and CDR2 YNNKEL (reference sequence). The CDR3 DNA reads TGTGCCAGCAGCCCCAGGAATGGGAGAGGTGAAAAACTGTTTTTT. This encodes CASSPRNGRGEKLFF.

In its sample, this clonotype was seen once. The chain joins TRBV29-1 to TRBJ1-2; 8 bases are a match to TRBD1. Losses at the gene ends were 2 bases for V and 6 bases for J; bases not matched to a gene: 11. In germline, CDR1 is SQVTM, CDR2 ANQGSEA. There are 15 residues in the CDR3. Here the CDR3 DNA reads TGCAGCGTTGAACCTATCCGAGGACAGGGTGATGGCTACACCTTC. This codes for CSVEPIRGQGDGYTF.

In this sample, this clonotype is medium-sized. The rearrangement links TRBV7-9 to TRBJ1-2; D perhaps matches TRBD1 (6 bases). CDR3 length: 11 amino acids. The V end was cut by 5 bases, the J end by 7 bases, with 8 bases between. Germline V gives CDR1 SEHNR, CDR2 FQNEAQ (reference sequence). In DNA, the CDR3 is TGTGCCAGCAGCCAGGACAGTGGCTACACCTTC. Amino acids: CASSQDSGYTF.

This clonotype has a count of ten or more. The CDR3 coding sequence is TGTGCCAGCAGCCGCAGCGTGGTCCAAGAGACCCAGTACTTC. Amino acid sequence: CASSRSVVQETQYF. The chain recombines TRBV6-5 with TRBJ2-5, with unresolved D. Germline assignment: CDR1 MNHEY and CDR2 SVGAGI. Trimming pared 6 bases from V and 1 base from J, leaving 12 bases between. The length of the CDR3 is 14 residues.